This T cell receptor beta chain was captured by sequencing in a study of control samples from healthy donors and cancer patients. The CDR3 totals 17 residues. Per germline, CDR1 MDHEN and CDR2 SYDVKM. After removal of 6 bases from V and 2 bases from J, the junction contained 10 bases not matched to a gene. The repertoire was sequenced with immunoSEQ multiplex PCR; TCRdb's copy has only in-frame clones and lacks some. The data contain about 140,000 clones, about 86% of them seen just once; the ten biggest clones take up approximately 1.7%. Sample: blood. The chain links TRBV28 to TRBJ1-2; TRBD1 agrees at 12 bases. The sequence derives from a man aged 18 to 30 in good health. For the CDR3, the DNA is TGTGCCAGCAGCCTCCCGGGACAGGGGGCAGACAACTATGGCTACACCTTC. This translates into CASSLPGQGADNYGYTF.